This paragraph covers one TCR beta chain sequence. V was pared by 6 bases and J by 2 bases, with 16 bases between. Germline V gene sequence: CDR1 SQVTM, CDR2 ANQGSEA. This CDR3 has 14 amino acids. The data belong to a study of OX40 agonist ivuxolimab in advanced cancers. The protocol was immunoSEQ multiplex PCR, while the TCRdb copy is restricted to in-frame clones and leaves out a portion. In the table there are about 18,000 clones, approximately 83% of which are singletons. V usage is TRBV29-1 and J usage is TRBJ2-5, with D possibly matching TRBD2 (5 bases). This receptor was taken from an adult with an advanced solid tumor such as melanoma, head and neck, liver or kidney cancer. The source material was CD4+ or CD8+ T cells sorted from blood, sampled in a trial of the OX40 agonist ivuxolimab. CDR3 protein: CSVASQLGQETQYF. CDR3 bases: TGCAGCGTAGCTAGCCAATTGGGGCAAGAGACCCAGTACTTC.